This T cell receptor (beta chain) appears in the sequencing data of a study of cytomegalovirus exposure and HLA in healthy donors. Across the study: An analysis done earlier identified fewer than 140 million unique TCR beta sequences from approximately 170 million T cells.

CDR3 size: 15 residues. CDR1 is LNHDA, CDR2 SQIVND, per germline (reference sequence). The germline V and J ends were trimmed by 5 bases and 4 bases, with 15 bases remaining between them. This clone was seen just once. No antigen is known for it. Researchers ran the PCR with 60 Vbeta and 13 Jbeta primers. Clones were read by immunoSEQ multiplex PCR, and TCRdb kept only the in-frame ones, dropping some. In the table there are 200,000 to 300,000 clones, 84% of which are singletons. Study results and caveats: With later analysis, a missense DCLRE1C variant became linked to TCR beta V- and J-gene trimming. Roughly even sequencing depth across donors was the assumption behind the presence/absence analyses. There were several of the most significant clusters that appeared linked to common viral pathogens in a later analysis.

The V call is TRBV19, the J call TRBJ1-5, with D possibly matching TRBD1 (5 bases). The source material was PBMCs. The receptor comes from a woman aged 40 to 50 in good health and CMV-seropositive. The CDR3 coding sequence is TGTGCCAGTAGTCTCGACAGAGCTTTTAATCAGCCCCAGCATTTT. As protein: CASSLDRAFNQPQHF.